Listed below are T cell receptor beta chains from one sample, sequenced in a study of blood T cells in healthy people across ages. TCRdb analysed the 5' RACE reads with MiXCR anew, one entry per CDR3 protein. The sample includes 450,000 to 700,000 distinct CDR3 sequences, about 25% seen only once; the top ten take 15% to 20%. Sequenced material: blood. These receptor sequences come from a woman aged 70-85 years in good health. Both conserved end residues are part of each CDR3. A D gene is named only where the DNA matches it firmly. Clone size is shown for a subset of rows, as once, few, many or a class of expanded clone.

.	TRBV9	15	TRBJ1-2	TRBD1	TGTGCCAGCAGCGTAGGTGGGACAGATAACTATGGCTACACCTTC	CASSVGGTDNYGYTF
once	TRBV6-1	18	TRBJ2-2	TRBD2	TGTGCCAGCAGTCGACAACCTTCTAGCGGGGGTAACACCGGGGAGCTGTTTTTT	CASSRQPSSGGNTGELFF
.	TRBV5-1	16	TRBJ2-4	.	TGCGCCAGCAGCTTGGGACGGGTACTAGCCAAAAACATTCAGTACTTC	CASSLGRVLAKNIQYF
few	TRBV20-1	13	TRBJ2-3	TRBD2	TGCAGTGCTACGACTAGCGGCACAGATACGCAGTATTTT	CSATTSGTDTQYF
once	TRBV4-3	16	TRBJ1-6	.	TGCGCCAGCAGCCAAGGATCGAGCTCCTATAATTCACCCCTCCACTTT	CASSQGSSSYNSPLHF
few	TRBV2	13	TRBJ1-1	.	TGTGCCAGCAAAGGGGGGGTAGCCACTGAAGCTTTCTTT	CASKGGVATEAFF
many	TRBV4-2	16	TRBJ2-5	TRBD2	TGTGCCAGCAGCCAAGATAGCGCGGGGGGTGGGGAGACCCAGTACTTC	CASSQDSAGGGETQYF
.	TRBV9	15	TRBJ2-7	TRBD1	TGTGCCAGCAGCGACGCACCGGGACAGGGTTACGAGCAGTACTTC	CASSDAPGQGYEQYF
.	TRBV12-3/TRBV12-4	17	TRBJ2-4	.	TGTGCCAGCAGTTTAGCGTTGGGACTTTCCCTTGGGGACATTCAGTACTTC	CASSLALGLSLGDIQYF
.	TRBV5-1	16	TRBJ2-2	TRBD2	TGCGCCAGCAGCTCGGCCGGGACTAGAGGAGCCGGGGAGCTGTTTTTT	CASSSAGTRGAGELFF
few	TRBV24-1	16	TRBJ2-7	.	TGTGCCACCAGTGATTTGCAGAGGGATTGGGGCTACGAGCAGTACTTC	CATSDLQRDWGYEQYF